Below are 7 T cell receptor beta chains sequenced from a single sample in a study of blood T cell repertoires in COVID-19. Method: immunoSEQ multiplex PCR; TCRdb's copy keeps in-frame clones and lacks some. The repertoire holds approximately 150,000 clones, with roughly nine tenths as singletons. Material for sequencing was peripheral blood. All receptors derive from a human donor in a cohort sampled during active COVID-19.

This chain joins TRBV11-2 and TRBJ1-3, with no clear D. This CDR3 is 13 amino acids long. V lost 5 bases and J 4 bases, leaving 9 bases between the germline ends. Germline values: CDR1 SGHAT, CDR2 FQNNGV. CDR3 in amino acids: CASSVPRGNTIYF. The CDR3 DNA follows: TGTGCCAGCAGCGTGCCTAGGGGAAACACCATATATTTT.

V and J are TRBV10-3 and TRBJ1-2, with D maybe TRBD1 (6 bases). V was shortened by 2 bases and J by 1 base, with 14 bases between the two germline ends. This CDR3 is built from 16 residues. Germline lookup yields CDR1 ENHRY and CDR2 SYGVKD. CDR3 coding DNA: TGTGCCATCAGTGAGCCAGGGGAGGGGGATAACTATGGCTACACCTTC. Translation: CAISEPGEGDNYGYTF.

The genes are TRBV6-6 and TRBJ1-4; D may be TRBD1 (6 bases). This CDR3 contains 14 residues. V lost 5 bases, J lost 3 bases, and 10 bases lay in between. The germline V gene encodes CDR1 MNHNY and CDR2 SVGAGI (reference sequence). The CDR3 loop is CASSPGTSNEKLFF. The DNA for the CDR3 is TGTGCCAGCAGTCCCGGGACATCTAATGAAAAACTGTTTTTT.

A few counts support this clone. The V gene is TRBV2, the J gene TRBJ1-1; the D gene is possibly TRBD1 (6 bases). Between the trimmed V and J ends, which lost 2 bases and 1 base, there was a span of 8 bases. Germline lookup yields CDR1 SNHLY and CDR2 FYNNEI. The CDR3 sequence is 14 residues long. CDR3 sequence (DNA): TGTGCCAGCAGTGAAACGGGACAGAACACTGAAGCTTTCTTT. Protein sequence: CASSETGQNTEAFF.

The rearrangement uses TRBV6-4 and TRBJ1-2; D unclear. Germline V gives CDR1 MRHNA, CDR2 SNTAGT. This CDR3 has 13 residues. V lost 6 bases, J lost 4 bases, and 12 bases lay in between. This chain's CDR3 is CASSLNLFYGYTF. The CDR3 DNA sequence: TGTGCCAGCAGCCTTAATCTGTTCTATGGCTACACCTTC.

V gene TRBV19 combines with J gene TRBJ1-1, with TRBD1 identical over 9 bases. Per the germline V gene, CDR1 is LNHDA and CDR2 is SQIVND (reference sequence). V shed 7 bases and J 6 bases; nucleotides not matched to a gene: 3. This CDR3 is built from 12 residues. In DNA, the CDR3 is TGTGCCAGTAAGGGACAGGGAGCTGAAGCTTTCTTT. It yields the protein CASKGQGAEAFF. The whole variable domain, filled in from reference TRBV19 and TRBJ1-1, reads DGGITQSPKYLFRKEGQNVTLSCEQNLNHDAMYWYRQDPGQGLRLIYYSQIVNDFQKGDIAEGYSVSREKKESFPLTVTSAQKNPTAFYLCASKGQGAEAFFGQGTRLTVV.

The rearrangement uses TRBV5-1 and TRBJ1-1; D may be TRBD1 (6 bases). CDR1 SGHRS and CDR2 YFSETQ come from the germline V gene. The CDR3 is 14 amino acids. V lost 4 bases, J lost 3 bases, and 13 bases lay in between. CDR3: CASSQDSAYTEAFF. For the CDR3, the DNA is TGCGCCAGCAGCCAGGACAGCGCTTACACTGAAGCTTTCTTT.